This passage covers 13 T cell receptor beta chains from one sample sequenced in a study of blood T cell repertoires in COVID-19. Generated by immunoSEQ multiplex PCR, the TCRdb table keeps only in-frame clones and is missing some. In the table there are over 250,000 clones, 89% of which are singletons. Specimen: peripheral blood. The receptors here all came from a man in his fifties with acute or convalescent COVID-19.

The J gene is TRBJ2-5, the V gene TRBV4-1, with D maybe TRBD2 (6 bases). Per the germline V gene, CDR1 is MGHRA and CDR2 is YSYEKL. There are 15 residues in the CDR3. V was shortened by 1 base and J by 4 bases, with 13 bases between the two germline ends. Here the CDR3 DNA reads TGCGCCAGCAGCCAAGTCGTGCGGGACTCAGAGACCCAGTACTTC. Residues: CASSQVVRDSETQYF.

The CDR3 reads CASSGARTQYF. The CDR3 bases are TGTGCCAGTAGTGGGGCAAGAACGCAGTATTTT. J is TRBJ2-3 and V is TRBV19; D is possibly TRBD1 (5 bases). There are 11 residues in the CDR3. CDR1 LNHDA and CDR2 SQIVND come from the germline V gene (reference sequence). Trimming stripped 5 bases from V and 9 bases from J, with 9 bases between.

In the case of this clone: Within the sample, other DNA sequences also encode this same CDR3. This sequence joins TRBV12-3 or TRBV12-4 and TRBJ1-5, with 8 bases lining up with TRBD1. CDR3 length equals 13 residues. J lost 7 bases, V lost 2 bases, and 1 base had no gene match. The CDR3 sequence is CASSLTGGQPQHF. CDR3 nucleotide sequence: TGTGCCAGCAGTTTAACAGGGGGACAGCCCCAGCATTTT.

The chain employs TRBV14 and TRBJ1-2; no clear D gene. Trimming stripped 6 bases from V and 4 bases from J, with 15 bases between. Germline CDR1 is SGHDN and CDR2 is FVKESK. The length of the CDR3 is 14 residues. The CDR3: CASSSEPRSYGYTF. CDR3 DNA: TGTGCCAGCAGTTCCGAGCCGCGGTCCTATGGCTACACCTTC.

The rearrangement joins TRBV6-5 to TRBJ2-2; tentative D call: TRBD2 (6 bases). There are 15 residues in the CDR3. With 6 bases removed from V and 0 bases from J, the gap between germline ends came to 11 bases. The germline V gene encodes CDR1 MNHEY and CDR2 SVGAGI. CDR3 nucleotides: TGTGCCAGCAGCGCGGGGCAGGCGAACACCGGGGAGCTGTTTTTT. Its translation is CASSAGQANTGELFF.

The V gene is TRBV19, the J gene TRBJ1-1; D is possibly TRBD1 (5 bases). Trimming left V 5 bases short and J 7 bases short, with 14 bases between. The CDR3 is 13 residues long. Germline V lookup: CDR1 LNHDA, CDR2 SQIVND (reference sequence). Here the CDR3 DNA reads TGTGCCAGTAGTGCCCTGACAGCGTTTGAAGCTTTCTTT. Protein product: CASSALTAFEAFF.

The chain has TRBV6-5 and TRBJ2-3; 8 nucleotides line up with TRBD1. CDR3 size: 13 residues. Trimming removed 7 bases from V and 3 bases from J; junction bases left unmatched: 3. The germline V gene encodes CDR1 MNHEY and CDR2 SVGAGI. The CDR3 is CASTTGETDTQYF. For the CDR3, the DNA is TGTGCCAGCACGACAGGGGAGACAGATACGCAGTATTTT.

The rearrangement uses TRBV4-1 and TRBJ2-3, with 8 bases that match TRBD2. From germline, CDR1 is MGHRA and CDR2 YSYEKL. CDR3 length: 14 amino acids. The ends lost 3 bases at V and 4 bases at J; junction bases unmatched: 3. The CDR3 is CASSQLAGPDTQYF. The DNA for the CDR3 is TGCGCCAGCAGCCAGCTAGCGGGCCCAGATACGCAGTATTTT.

V gene TRBV12-3 or TRBV12-4 combines with J gene TRBJ1-2, with D perhaps TRBD1 (6 bases). Trimming stripped 2 bases from V and 7 bases from J, with 11 bases between. This CDR3 region has 13 residues. CDR3 bases: TGTGCCAGCAGTTTAAGGGGGAGTGGTGGCTACACCTTC. It specifies CASSLRGSGGYTF.

The chain combines TRBV4-2 with TRBJ1-2; TRBD1 is a possible D gene (5 bases). Looked up from germline, CDR1 is LGHNA and CDR2 is YNFKEQ. This CDR3 spans 14 amino acids. Trimming shortened V by 5 bases and J by 6 bases, and 16 bases separated the two germline ends. CDR3: CASSVRDGEDGYTF. Written as DNA, the CDR3 is TGTGCCAGCAGCGTAAGGGACGGGGAGGATGGCTACACCTTC.

The rearrangement uses TRBV7-9 and TRBJ1-2; 7 bases line up with TRBD1. The CDR3 totals 15 residues. CDR1 is SEHNR, CDR2 FQNEAQ, per germline (reference sequence). Germline trimming cut 5 bases from V and 7 bases from J; bases unmatched to any gene: 13. The CDR3 sequence: CASSLRDRARGGYTF. The CDR3 DNA follows: TGTGCCAGCAGCCTTCGAGACAGGGCCCGGGGTGGCTACACCTTC.

The CDR3 DNA sequence: TGTGCCAGCAGTAAAGAGGGATACACTGAAGCTTTCTTT. Protein sequence: CASSKEGYTEAFF. This chain uses TRBV7-9 with TRBJ1-1; no clear D. Deletions cut 6 bases from V and 3 bases from J, with 11 bases between. CDR1 and CDR2 (germline): SEHNR, FQNEAQ (reference sequence). This CDR3 has 13 residues. Full variable domain (rest looked up from reference TRBV7-9 and TRBJ1-1): DTGVSQNPRHKITKRGQNVTFRCDPISEHNRLYWYRQTLGQGPEFLTYFQNEAQLEKSRLLSDRFSAERPKGSFSTLEIQRTEQGDSAMYLCASSKEGYTEAFFGQGTRLTVV.

The V and J genes are TRBV5-4 and TRBJ2-1; TRBD1 matches at 9 bases. The J segment lost 3 bases and the V segment lost 4 bases, leaving 5 bases of the junction unmatched. CDR3 length equals 15 residues. Germline CDR1 SGHNT, CDR2 YYREEE (reference sequence). The CDR3 region is CASSLGQGLYNEQFF. The DNA for the CDR3 is TGTGCCAGCAGCCTAGGACAGGGGCTCTACAATGAGCAGTTCTTC. The whole variable domain, remainder taken from reference TRBV5-4 and TRBJ2-1, is ETGVTQSPTHLIKTRGQQVTLRCSSQSGHNTVSWYQQALGQGPQFIFQYYREEENGRGNFPPRFSGLQFPNYSSELNVNALELDDSALYLCASSLGQGLYNEQFFGPGTRLTVL.